This T cell receptor beta chain appears in the sequencing data of a study of T cells in localized non-small cell lung cancer. Points from the study as a whole: Tumor trailed uninvolved adjacent lung in T cell clonality, which peaked there. There were a median roughly 59 of the top 100 tumor clones appearing in adjacent lung.

This clone was detected once. Its antigen is not identified. Germline CDR1 reads LNHDA; CDR2 reads SQIVND (reference sequence). This CDR3 has 15 amino acids. V lost 6 bases and J 1 base, leaving 12 bases between the germline ends. Method: immunoSEQ multiplex PCR; TCRdb's copy keeps in-frame clones and lacks some. The sample carries about 28,000 clones, roughly 87% recorded once. The genes are TRBV19 and TRBJ2-2; maybe TRBD2 (6 bases). The sequence derives from a woman aged 35-75 years with stage I lung adenocarcinoma. The sequencing used peripheral blood, collected before any cancer treatment. CDR3 coding DNA: TGTGCCAGTAGGGTAGGTAGCGGGAACACCGGGGAGCTGTTTTTT. This translates into CASRVGSGNTGELFF. The whole variable domain, filled in from reference TRBV19 and TRBJ2-2, reads DGGITQSPKYLFRKEGQNVTLSCEQNLNHDAMYWYRQDPGQGLRLIYYSQIVNDFQKGDIAEGYSVSREKKESFPLTVTSAQKNPTAFYLCASRVGSGNTGELFFGEGSRLTVL.